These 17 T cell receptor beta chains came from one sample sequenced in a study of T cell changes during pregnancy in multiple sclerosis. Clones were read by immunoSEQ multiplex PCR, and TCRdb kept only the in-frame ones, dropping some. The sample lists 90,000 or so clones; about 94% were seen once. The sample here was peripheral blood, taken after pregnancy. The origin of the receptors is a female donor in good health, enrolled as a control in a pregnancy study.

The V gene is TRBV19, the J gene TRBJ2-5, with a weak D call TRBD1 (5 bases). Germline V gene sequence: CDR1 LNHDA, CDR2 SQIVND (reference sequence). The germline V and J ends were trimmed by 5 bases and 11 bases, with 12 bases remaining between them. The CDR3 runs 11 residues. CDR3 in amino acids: CASSPGAGQYF. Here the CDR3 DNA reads TGTGCCAGTAGTCCCGGCGCAGGGCAGTACTTC. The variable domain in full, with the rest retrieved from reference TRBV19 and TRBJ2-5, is DGGITQSPKYLFRKEGQNVTLSCEQNLNHDAMYWYRQDPGQGLRLIYYSQIVNDFQKGDIAEGYSVSREKKESFPLTVTSAQKNPTAFYLCASSPGAGQYFGPGTRLLVL.

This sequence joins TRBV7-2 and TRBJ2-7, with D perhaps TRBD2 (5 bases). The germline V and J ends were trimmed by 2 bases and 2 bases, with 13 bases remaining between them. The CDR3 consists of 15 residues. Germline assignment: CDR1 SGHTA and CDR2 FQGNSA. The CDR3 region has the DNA TGTGCCAGCAGCTTAAGTAGGACTGGCGCCTACGAGCAGTACTTC. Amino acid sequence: CASSLSRTGAYEQYF.

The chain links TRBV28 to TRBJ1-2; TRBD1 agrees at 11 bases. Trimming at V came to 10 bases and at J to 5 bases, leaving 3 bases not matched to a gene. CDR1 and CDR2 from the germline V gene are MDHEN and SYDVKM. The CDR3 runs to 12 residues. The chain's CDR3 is CATGQGAYGYTF. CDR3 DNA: TGTGCCACCGGACAGGGGGCATATGGCTACACCTTC.

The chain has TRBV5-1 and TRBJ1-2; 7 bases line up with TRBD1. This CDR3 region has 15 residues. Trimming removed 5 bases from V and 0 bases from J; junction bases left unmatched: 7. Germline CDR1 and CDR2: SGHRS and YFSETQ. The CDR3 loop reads CASSPAGTANYGYTF. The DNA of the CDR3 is TGCGCCAGCAGTCCTGCCGGGACAGCTAACTATGGCTACACCTTC.

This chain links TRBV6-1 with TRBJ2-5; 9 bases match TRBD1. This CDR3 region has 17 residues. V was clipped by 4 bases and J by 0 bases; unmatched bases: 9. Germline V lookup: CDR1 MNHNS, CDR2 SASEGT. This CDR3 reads CASSASIQGAHQETQYF. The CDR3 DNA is TGTGCCAGCAGTGCCTCCATACAGGGGGCTCACCAAGAGACCCAGTACTTC.

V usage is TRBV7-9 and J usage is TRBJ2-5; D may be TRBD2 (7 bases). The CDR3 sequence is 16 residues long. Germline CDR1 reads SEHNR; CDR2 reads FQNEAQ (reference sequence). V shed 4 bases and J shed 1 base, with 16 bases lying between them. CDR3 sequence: CASSSRGAGIQETQYF. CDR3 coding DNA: TGTGCCAGCAGCTCCCGGGGGGCAGGGATCCAAGAGACCCAGTACTTC.

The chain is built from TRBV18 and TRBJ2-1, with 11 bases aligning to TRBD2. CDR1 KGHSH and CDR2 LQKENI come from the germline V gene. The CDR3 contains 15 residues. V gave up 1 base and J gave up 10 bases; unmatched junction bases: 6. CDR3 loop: CASSPLAGGLGEQFF. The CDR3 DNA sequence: TGTGCCAGCTCACCACTAGCGGGAGGGCTCGGGGAGCAGTTCTTC.

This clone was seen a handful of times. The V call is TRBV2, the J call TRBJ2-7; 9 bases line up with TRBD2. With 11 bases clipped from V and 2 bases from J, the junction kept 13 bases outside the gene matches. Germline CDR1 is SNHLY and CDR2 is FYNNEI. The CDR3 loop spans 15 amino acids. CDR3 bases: TGTGCCGTCGGGACTAGCCTATCTCTAGCCTACGAGCAGTACTTC. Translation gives CAVGTSLSLAYEQYF.

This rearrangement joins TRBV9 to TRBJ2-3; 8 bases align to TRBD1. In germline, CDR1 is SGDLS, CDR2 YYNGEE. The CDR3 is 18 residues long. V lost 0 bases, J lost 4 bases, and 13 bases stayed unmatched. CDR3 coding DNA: TGTGCCAGCAGCGTAGGGAGGACCGGGACAGGTGGTCCAGATACGCAGTATTTT. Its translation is CASSVGRTGTGGPDTQYF.

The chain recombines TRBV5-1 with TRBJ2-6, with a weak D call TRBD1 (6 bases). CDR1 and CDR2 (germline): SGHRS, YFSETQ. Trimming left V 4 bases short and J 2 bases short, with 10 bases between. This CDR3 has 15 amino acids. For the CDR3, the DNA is TGCGCCAGCAGCCCAACAGGGACTGGGGCCAACGTCCTGACTTTC. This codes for CASSPTGTGANVLTF.

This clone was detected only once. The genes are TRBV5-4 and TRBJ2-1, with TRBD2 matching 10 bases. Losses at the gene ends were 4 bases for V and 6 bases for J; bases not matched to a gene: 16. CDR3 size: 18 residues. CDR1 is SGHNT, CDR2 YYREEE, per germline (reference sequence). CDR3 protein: CASSPPELMGLAPNEQFF. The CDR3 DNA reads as TGTGCCAGCAGCCCCCCCGAACTGATGGGACTAGCGCCCAATGAGCAGTTCTTC.

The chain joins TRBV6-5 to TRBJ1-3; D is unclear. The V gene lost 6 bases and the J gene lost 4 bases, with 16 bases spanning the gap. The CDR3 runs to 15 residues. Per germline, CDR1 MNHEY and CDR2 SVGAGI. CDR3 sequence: CASRIGRHDGNTIYF. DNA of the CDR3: TGTGCCAGCAGGATTGGGAGGCACGACGGAAACACCATATATTTT.

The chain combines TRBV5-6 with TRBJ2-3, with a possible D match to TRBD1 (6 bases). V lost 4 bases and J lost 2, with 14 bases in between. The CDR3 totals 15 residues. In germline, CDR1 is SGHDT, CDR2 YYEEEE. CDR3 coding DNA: TGTGCCAGCAGCCCGGACAGCTCCTACACAGATACGCAGTATTTT. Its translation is CASSPDSSYTDTQYF. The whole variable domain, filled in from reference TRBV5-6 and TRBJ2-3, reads DAGVTQSPTHLIKTRGQQVTLRCSPKSGHDTVSWYQQALGQGPQFIFQYYEEEERQRGNFPDRFSGHQFPNYSSELNVNALLLGDSALYLCASSPDSSYTDTQYFGPGTRLTVL.

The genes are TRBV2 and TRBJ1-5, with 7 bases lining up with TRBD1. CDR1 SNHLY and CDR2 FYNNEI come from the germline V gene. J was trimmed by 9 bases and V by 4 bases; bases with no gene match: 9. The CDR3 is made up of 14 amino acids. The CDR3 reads CASSAMAGGWPQHF. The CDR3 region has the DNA TGTGCCAGCAGTGCGATGGCAGGGGGTTGGCCCCAGCATTTT.

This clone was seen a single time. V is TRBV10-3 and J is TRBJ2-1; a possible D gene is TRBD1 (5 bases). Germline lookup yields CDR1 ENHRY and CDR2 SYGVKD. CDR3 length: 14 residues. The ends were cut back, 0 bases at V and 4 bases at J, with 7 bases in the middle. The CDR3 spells CAISESTDYNEQFF. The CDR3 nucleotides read TGTGCCATCAGTGAGTCGACAGATTACAATGAGCAGTTCTTC.

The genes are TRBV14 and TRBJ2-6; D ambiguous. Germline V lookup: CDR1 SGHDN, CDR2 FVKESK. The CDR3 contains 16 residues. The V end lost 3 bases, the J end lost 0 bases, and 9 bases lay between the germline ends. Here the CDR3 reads CASSHQVSSGANVLTF. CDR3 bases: TGTGCCAGCAGCCACCAAGTTAGCTCTGGGGCCAACGTCCTGACTTTC.

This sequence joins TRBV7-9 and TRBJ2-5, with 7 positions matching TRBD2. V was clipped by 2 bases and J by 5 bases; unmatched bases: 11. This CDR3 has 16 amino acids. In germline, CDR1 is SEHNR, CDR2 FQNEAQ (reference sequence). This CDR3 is CASSLNGAGAAETQYF. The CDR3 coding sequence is TGTGCCAGCAGCTTAAACGGGGCGGGAGCAGCTGAGACCCAGTACTTC.